This passage covers 15 T cell receptor beta chains from one sample sequenced in a study of PD-1 blockade in classical Hodgkin lymphoma. As for time point: newly diagnosed, previously untreated cHL patient sample. TCRdb's table, derived via immunoSEQ multiplex PCR, lists solely in-frame clones and lacks some. This table holds roughly 68,000 clones, nearly 95% found once. Input material: peripheral blood mononuclear cells (PBMCs). These receptors originate from a human donor with classical Hodgkin lymphoma.

The V call is TRBV4-2, the J call TRBJ1-1; D perhaps matches TRBD1 (6 bases). The germline V and J ends were trimmed by 4 bases and 7 bases, with 19 bases remaining between them. The CDR3 is made up of 15 amino acids. Germline lookup yields CDR1 LGHNA and CDR2 YNFKEQ. The CDR3 DNA follows: TGTGCCAGCAGCCCTTGGTGGGGCAGGGGTGTTGAAGCTTTCTTT. Its protein is CASSPWWGRGVEAFF.

V and J are TRBV6-5 and TRBJ2-1; 10 bases match TRBD1. From germline, CDR1 is MNHEY and CDR2 SVGAGI. The trim removed 7 bases at V and 9 bases at J, leaving 12 bases unmatched. The CDR3 loop spans 15 amino acids. The CDR3 protein is CASTSKTGGLSEQFF. CDR3 coding DNA: TGTGCCAGCACCTCTAAGACAGGGGGCTTAAGTGAGCAGTTCTTC.

The gene calls are TRBV10-3 and TRBJ2-7; either TRBD1 or TRBD2 may fit D (6 bases each). Trimming removed 0 bases from V and 2 bases from J, with 14 bases in between. CDR3 length: 16 amino acids. CDR1 and CDR2 (germline): ENHRY, SYGVKD. The CDR3 DNA reads TGTGCCATCAGTGAGTCGAGAGGGGGGCTTACCTACGAGCAGTACTTC. It codes for CAISESRGGLTYEQYF.

The genes are TRBV11-2 and TRBJ1-5, with D unresolved. The length of the CDR3 is 15 residues. CDR1 SGHAT and CDR2 FQNNGV come from the germline V gene. V was shortened by 3 bases and J by 0 bases, with 9 bases between the two germline ends. Written as DNA, the CDR3 is TGTGCCAGCAGCTTGGAAGGGAATAGCAATCAGCCCCAGCATTTT. This encodes CASSLEGNSNQPQHF. The complete variable domain, with remaining parts taken from reference TRBV11-2 and TRBJ1-5, reads EAGVAQSPRYKIIEKRQSVAFWCNPISGHATLYWYQQILGQGPKLLIQFQNNGVVDDSQLPKDRFSAERLKGVDSTLKIQPAKLEDSAVYLCASSLEGNSNQPQHFGDGTRLSIL.

This chain connects TRBV12-5 to TRBJ2-1, with a tentative D call TRBD1 (5 bases). The V gene's germline CDR1 is LGHNT and CDR2 FRNRAP. The CDR3 runs 16 residues. V was shortened by 6 bases and J by 0 bases, with 15 bases between the two germline ends. DNA for the CDR3: TGTGCTAGTGGGCCCCCCAGGGTTAGCTCCTACAATGAGCAGTTCTTC. Protein product: CASGPPRVSSYNEQFF.

The CDR3 region is CASSLLSALRYTEAFF. Written as DNA, the CDR3 is TGCGCCAGCAGCTTGTTGTCGGCCCTTAGGTACACTGAAGCTTTCTTT. The rearrangement uses TRBV5-1 and TRBJ1-1; D gene uncertain. The V gene's germline CDR1 is SGHRS and CDR2 YFSETQ. V was clipped by 1 base and J by 3 bases, with 16 bases between them. This CDR3 contains 16 residues. The whole variable domain, remainder taken from reference TRBV5-1 and TRBJ1-1, is KAGVTQTPRYLIKTRGQQVTLSCSPISGHRSVSWYQQTPGQGLQFLFEYFSETQRNKGNFPGRFSGRQFSNSRSEMNVSTLELGDSALYLCASSLLSALRYTEAFFGQGTRLTVV.

This chain joins TRBV6-5 and TRBJ1-1; tentative D call: TRBD1 (6 bases). The V gene lost 0 bases and the J gene lost 5 bases, with 7 bases spanning the gap. This CDR3 has 13 amino acids. Looked up from germline, CDR1 is MNHEY and CDR2 is SVGAGI. The CDR3 DNA follows: TGTGCCAGCAGTTACTCAAGGGGGACTGAAGCTTTCTTT. Encoded protein: CASSYSRGTEAFF.

J is TRBJ2-3 and V is TRBV9, with 7 bases aligning to TRBD1. Trimming removed 4 bases from V and 6 bases from J; junction bases left unmatched: 5. The CDR3 runs 13 residues. Germline V gene sequence: CDR1 SGDLS, CDR2 YYNGEE. CDR3 bases: TGTGCCAGCAGCAAAGACAGGGCGGATACGCAGTATTTT. Translation gives CASSKDRADTQYF. Supplemented by reference TRBV9 and TRBJ2-3, the full variable domain reads DSGVTQTPKHLITATGQRVTLRCSPRSGDLSVYWYQQSLDQGLQFLIQYYNGEERAKGNILERFSAQQFPDLHSELNLSSLELGDSALYFCASSKDRADTQYFGPGTRLTVL.

In its sample, this clone was seen once. This chain uses TRBV7-2 with TRBJ2-4; TRBD2 matches at 8 bases. The CDR3 is made up of 14 amino acids. Looked up from germline, CDR1 is SGHTA and CDR2 is FQGNSA. Losses at the gene ends were 3 bases for V and 8 bases for J; bases not matched to a gene: 6. The CDR3 nucleotides read TGTGCCAGCAGCTTCTTTCCGGGAGGGGACATTCAGTACTTC. Its protein is CASSFFPGGDIQYF.

The CDR3 sequence is CASTLTRSDTDTQYF. The CDR3 DNA sequence: TGTGCCAGCACCCTCACGCGGTCCGACACAGATACGCAGTATTTT. The rearrangement uses TRBV6-1 and TRBJ2-3, with D hard to call. The CDR3 contains 15 residues. Germline V gives CDR1 MNHNS, CDR2 SASEGT. V was cut by 7 bases and J by 2 bases, with 16 bases left in between.

This clone occurred once. The chain joins TRBV5-1 to TRBJ1-2; 9 nucleotides agree with TRBD1. This CDR3 contains 15 residues. Germline-derived CDR1 and CDR2 are SGHRS and YFSETQ. Trimming removed 4 bases from V and 5 bases from J; junction bases left unmatched: 9. CDR3 in amino acids: CASSVQTGGVYGYTF. The CDR3, as DNA: TGCGCCAGCAGCGTACAAACAGGGGGCGTTTATGGCTACACCTTC.

The genes are TRBV30 and TRBJ1-2, with TRBD1 identical over 10 bases. CDR1 GTSNPN and CDR2 SVGIG come from the germline V gene (reference sequence). J was trimmed by 7 bases and V by 7 bases; bases with no gene match: 15. This CDR3 comprises 15 residues. CDR3 in DNA: TGTGCCTTGGCCACCTGGGACAGGGGATTTTTTGGCTACACCTTC. Its translation is CALATWDRGFFGYTF.

The V call is TRBV6-1, the J call TRBJ2-3; TRBD1 aligns across 10 bases. The germline V gene has CDR1 MNHNS and CDR2 SASEGT. CDR3 length: 16 amino acids. V gave up 4 bases and J gave up 10 bases; unmatched junction bases: 14. Here the CDR3 reads CASSGRDRGRGDPQYF. CDR3 nucleotides: TGTGCCAGCAGTGGCCGGGACAGGGGCCGAGGTGATCCGCAGTATTTT.

This clone has only one observation. This chain connects TRBV6-6 to TRBJ1-1; 7 nucleotides line up with TRBD1. V shed 4 bases, J shed 11 bases, and the junction held 10 bases outside the gene matches. The CDR3 runs to 13 residues. Germline V gene sequence: CDR1 MNHNY, CDR2 SVGAGI (reference sequence). The CDR3 sequence: CASSSRDSDTAFF. The CDR3 DNA reads as TGTGCCAGCAGTTCCCGGGACAGTGACACTGCTTTCTTT.

This clone was picked up one time. The chain recombines TRBV4-1 with TRBJ1-6; 11 positions match TRBD1. The CDR3 is 16 residues long. V lost 3 bases, J lost 9 bases, and 7 bases stayed unmatched. Germline values: CDR1 MGHRA, CDR2 YSYEKL. CDR3 amino acids: CASSHSGQGGVSPLHF. CDR3 sequence (DNA): TGCGCCAGCAGCCACTCGGGACAGGGGGGGGTTTCACCCCTCCACTTT.